This TCR beta chain was observed in a study of cytomegalovirus exposure and HLA in healthy donors. Regarding the study as a whole: High specificity and sensitivity for cytomegalovirus status were reported for the classifier.

Healthy people donating bone marrow made up the donors. Likely unrecorded immune exposures existed in these nominally healthy donors. With 60 Vbeta and 13 Jbeta primers, the PCR was carried out. In the authors' workflow: The authors later counted some 76 million unique TCR beta chains, approximately 12 million of them shared. Assay: immunoSEQ multiplex PCR; the TCRdb copy retains only in-frame clones and omits some. The DNA gave D and trimming, while V, J and clone size come from that table. The top ten hold 2.6% of the sample, which has approximately 100,000 clones, 74% seen once. Remarks on this clone: Its antigen is as yet unknown.

The junction had 7 bases not matched to a gene; V was cut back by 6 bases and J by 6 bases. This CDR3 contains 14 residues. Germline V gives CDR1 ENHRY, CDR2 SYGVKD. The chain recombines TRBV10-3 with TRBJ2-3; the match to TRBD2 covers 9 bases. The sample consisted of PBMCs. This receptor was obtained from a man over 45 in good health and CMV-seropositive. The CDR3 region has the DNA TGTGCCATCAGGATGGGCGGGGGGGCGGATACGCAGTATTTT. Translated: CAIRMGGGADTQYF.